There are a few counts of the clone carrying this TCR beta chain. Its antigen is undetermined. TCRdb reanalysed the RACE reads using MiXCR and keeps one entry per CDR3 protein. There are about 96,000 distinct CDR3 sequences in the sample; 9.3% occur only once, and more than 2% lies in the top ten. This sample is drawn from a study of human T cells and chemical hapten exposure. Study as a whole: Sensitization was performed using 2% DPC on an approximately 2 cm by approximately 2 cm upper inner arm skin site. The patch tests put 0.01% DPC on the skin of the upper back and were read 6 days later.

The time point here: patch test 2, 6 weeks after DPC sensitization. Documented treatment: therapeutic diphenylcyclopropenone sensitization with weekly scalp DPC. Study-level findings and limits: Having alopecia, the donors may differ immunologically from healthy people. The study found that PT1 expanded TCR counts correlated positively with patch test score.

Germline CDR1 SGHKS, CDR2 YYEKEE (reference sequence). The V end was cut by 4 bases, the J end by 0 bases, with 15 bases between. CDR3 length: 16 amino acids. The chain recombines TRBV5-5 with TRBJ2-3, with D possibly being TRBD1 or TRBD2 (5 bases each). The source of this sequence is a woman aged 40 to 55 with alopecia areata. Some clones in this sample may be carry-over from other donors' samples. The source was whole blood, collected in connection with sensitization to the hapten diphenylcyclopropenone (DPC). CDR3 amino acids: CASSLMGTASTDTQYF. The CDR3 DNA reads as TGTGCCAGCAGCCTGATGGGGACCGCTAGCACAGATACGCAGTATTTT.